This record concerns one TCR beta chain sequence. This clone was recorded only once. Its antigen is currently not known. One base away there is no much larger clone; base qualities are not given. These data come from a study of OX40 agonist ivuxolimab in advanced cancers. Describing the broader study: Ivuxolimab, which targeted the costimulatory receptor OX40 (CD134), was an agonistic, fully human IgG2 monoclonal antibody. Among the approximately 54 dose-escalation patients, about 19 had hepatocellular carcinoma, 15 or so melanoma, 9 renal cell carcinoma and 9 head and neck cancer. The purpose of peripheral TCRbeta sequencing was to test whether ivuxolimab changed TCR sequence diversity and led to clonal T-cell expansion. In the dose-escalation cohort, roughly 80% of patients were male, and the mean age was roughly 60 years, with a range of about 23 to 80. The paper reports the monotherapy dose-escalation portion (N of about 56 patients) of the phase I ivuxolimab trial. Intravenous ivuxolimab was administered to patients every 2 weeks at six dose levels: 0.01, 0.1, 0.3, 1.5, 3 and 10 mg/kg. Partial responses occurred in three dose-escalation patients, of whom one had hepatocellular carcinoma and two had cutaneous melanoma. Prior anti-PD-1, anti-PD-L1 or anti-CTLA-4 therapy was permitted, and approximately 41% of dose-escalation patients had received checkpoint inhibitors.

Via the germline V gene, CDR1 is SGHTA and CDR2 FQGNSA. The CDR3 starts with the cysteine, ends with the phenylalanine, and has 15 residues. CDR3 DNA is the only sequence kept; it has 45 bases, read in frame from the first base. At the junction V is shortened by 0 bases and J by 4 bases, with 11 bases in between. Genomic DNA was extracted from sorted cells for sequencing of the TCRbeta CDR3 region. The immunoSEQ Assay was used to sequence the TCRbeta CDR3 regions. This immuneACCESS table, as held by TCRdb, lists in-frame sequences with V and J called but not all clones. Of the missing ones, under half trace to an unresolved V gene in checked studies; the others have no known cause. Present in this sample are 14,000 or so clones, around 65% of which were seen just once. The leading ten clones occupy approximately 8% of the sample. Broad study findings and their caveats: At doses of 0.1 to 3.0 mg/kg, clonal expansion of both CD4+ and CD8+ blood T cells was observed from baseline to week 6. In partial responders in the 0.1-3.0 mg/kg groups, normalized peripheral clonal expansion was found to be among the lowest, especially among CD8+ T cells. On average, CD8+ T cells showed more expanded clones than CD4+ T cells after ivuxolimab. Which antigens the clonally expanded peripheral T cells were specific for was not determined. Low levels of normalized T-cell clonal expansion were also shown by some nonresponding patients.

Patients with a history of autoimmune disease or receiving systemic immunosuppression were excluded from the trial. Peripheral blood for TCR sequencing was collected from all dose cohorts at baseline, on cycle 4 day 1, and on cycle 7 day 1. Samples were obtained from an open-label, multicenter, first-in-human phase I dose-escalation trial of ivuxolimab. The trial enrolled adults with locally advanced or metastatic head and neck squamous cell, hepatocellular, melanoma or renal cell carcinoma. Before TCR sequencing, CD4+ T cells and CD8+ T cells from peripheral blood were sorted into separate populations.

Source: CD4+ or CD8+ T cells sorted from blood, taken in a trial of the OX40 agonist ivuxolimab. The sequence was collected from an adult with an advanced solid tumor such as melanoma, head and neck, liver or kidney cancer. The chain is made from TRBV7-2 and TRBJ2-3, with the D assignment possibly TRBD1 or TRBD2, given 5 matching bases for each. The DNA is TGTGCCAGCAGCTTAGCGCCGGGGCACGCAGATACGCAGTATTTT. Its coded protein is CASSLAPGHADTQYF.